This TCR beta chain derives from a study of T-cell memory formation after mild COVID-19. V lost 6 bases, J lost 0 bases, and 2 bases stayed unmatched. This CDR3 has 14 residues. This clonotype has ten or more counts. Sample barcodes and UMIs were carried by the TCR alpha and TCR beta cDNA libraries that 5'RACE generated with constant-segment primers. TCRdb fed the 5' RACE reads into MiXCR, producing one record per CDR3 protein. The repertoire holds over 300,000 distinct CDR3 sequences, with around a fifth as singletons. Specimen: PBMCs or a T cell subset sorted from them (not recorded which). The clonotype comes from a man between 18 and 35 years old who had mild COVID-19 (a few samples of this study predate the infection). Cell type and time point are not known. V and J are TRBV12-3 or TRBV12-4 and TRBJ2-3, with 8 bases matching TRBD1. The CDR3 nucleotides are TGTGCCAGCAGAGGGGACAGGAGCACAGATACGCAGTATTTT. Translated: CASRGDRSTDTQYF.